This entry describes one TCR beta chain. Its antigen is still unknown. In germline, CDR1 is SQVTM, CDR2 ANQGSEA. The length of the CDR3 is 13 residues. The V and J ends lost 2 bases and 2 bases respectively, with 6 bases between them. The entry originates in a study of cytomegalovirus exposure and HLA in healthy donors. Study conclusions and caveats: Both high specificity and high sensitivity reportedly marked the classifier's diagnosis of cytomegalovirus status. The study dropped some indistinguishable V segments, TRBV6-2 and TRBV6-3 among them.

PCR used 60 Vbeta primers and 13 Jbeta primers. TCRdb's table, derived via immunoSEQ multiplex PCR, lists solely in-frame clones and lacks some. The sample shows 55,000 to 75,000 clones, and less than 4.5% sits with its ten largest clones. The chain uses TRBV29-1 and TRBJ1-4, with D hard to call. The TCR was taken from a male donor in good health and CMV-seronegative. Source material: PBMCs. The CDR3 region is CSVEFGTNEKLFF. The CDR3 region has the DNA TGCAGCGTTGAATTCGGTACTAATGAAAAACTGTTTTTT.